A selection of T cell receptor beta chains follows, all from one sample in a study of shared clonotypes between healthy human individuals. Here immunoSEQ multiplex PCR was the method, and the copy in TCRdb shows in-frame clones only, minus some. Here the sample spans approximately 810,000 clones, approximately 92% being singletons. Sequencing was carried out using naive CD8+ T cells sorted from blood. All receptors come from a young man in good health. The CDR3 runs from the conserved cysteine through the conserved F or W. D genes are given only for firm matches. Where a row states a size, it is once, few, many or the class of an expanded clone; other rows omit it.

v_call: TRBV7-9; d_call: NA; j_call: TRBJ2-1; clone_size: NA; cdr3_nt: TGTGCCAGCACGACCAATGCGCGGAATGAGCAGTTCTTC; cdr3_aa: CASTTNARNEQFF
v_call: TRBV11-2; d_call: TRBD2; j_call: TRBJ2-7; clone_size: NA; cdr3_nt: TGTGCCAGCAGCTTAGGGACTAGCGGCTACGAGCAGTACTTC; cdr3_aa: CASSLGTSGYEQYF
v_call: TRBV13; d_call: TRBD2; j_call: TRBJ2-5; clone_size: NA; cdr3_nt: TGTGCCAGCAGCTCCCAACTAGCGGGCCTACAAGAGACCCAGTACTTC; cdr3_aa: CASSSQLAGLQETQYF
v_call: TRBV28; d_call: TRBD2; j_call: TRBJ2-1; clone_size: NA; cdr3_nt: TGTGCCAGCAGATTTCTGGTAAGCGGGAGGGCCTCCGATGAGCAGTTCTTC; cdr3_aa: CASRFLVSGRASDEQFF
v_call: TRBV19; d_call: NA; j_call: TRBJ1-3; clone_size: NA; cdr3_nt: TGTGCCAGTAGTATAATAGGGGTACCTGGAAACACCATATATTTT; cdr3_aa: CASSIIGVPGNTIYF
v_call: TRBV27; d_call: NA; j_call: TRBJ2-1; clone_size: NA; cdr3_nt: TGTGCCAGCAGTATAATTGGGCGTATCGGGTCCGATGAGCAGTTCTTC; cdr3_aa: CASSIIGRIGSDEQFF
v_call: TRBV7-6; d_call: NA; j_call: TRBJ2-3; clone_size: NA; cdr3_nt: TGTGCCAGCAGCTTACCCGGGGGAGGGGGAGGCACAGATACGCAGTATTTT; cdr3_aa: CASSLPGGGGGTDTQYF
v_call: TRBV9; d_call: NA; j_call: TRBJ2-7; clone_size: once; cdr3_nt: TGTGCCAGCAGCGTAGGTATAGGGGTGAACGAGCAGTACTTC; cdr3_aa: CASSVGIGVNEQYF
v_call: TRBV7-9; d_call: NA; j_call: TRBJ2-2; clone_size: NA; cdr3_nt: TGTGCCAGCAACCCCCTGCCCGGGGAGCTGTTTTTT; cdr3_aa: CASNPLPGELFF
v_call: TRBV11-2; d_call: NA; j_call: TRBJ2-7; clone_size: NA; cdr3_nt: TGTGCCAGCAGCTTAGGAGACGGCCTCTCCTACGAGCAGTACTTC; cdr3_aa: CASSLGDGLSYEQYF
v_call: TRBV7-9; d_call: NA; j_call: TRBJ2-7; clone_size: NA; cdr3_nt: TGTGCCAGCAGCTTATACTCGAGCTCCTACGAGCAGTACTTC; cdr3_aa: CASSLYSSSYEQYF
v_call: TRBV15; d_call: NA; j_call: TRBJ2-6; clone_size: NA; cdr3_nt: TGTGCCACCAGCGCCCCGTTCTCTGGGGCCAACGTCCTGACTTTC; cdr3_aa: CATSAPFSGANVLTF
v_call: TRBV28; d_call: NA; j_call: TRBJ2-5; clone_size: NA; cdr3_nt: TGTGCCAGCAAGCCTCAAGGGTGGGAGACCCAGTACTTC; cdr3_aa: CASKPQGWETQYF
v_call: TRBV7-2; d_call: TRBD1; j_call: TRBJ2-1; clone_size: NA; cdr3_nt: TGTGCCAGCAGCCTGACAGGGGTGAGGTACAATGAGCAGTTCTTC; cdr3_aa: CASSLTGVRYNEQFF
v_call: TRBV19; d_call: NA; j_call: TRBJ2-7; clone_size: NA; cdr3_nt: TGTGCCAGTAGTATACTCAGTCTCACCTACGAGCAGTACTTC; cdr3_aa: CASSILSLTYEQYF
v_call: TRBV15; d_call: NA; j_call: TRBJ2-7; clone_size: NA; cdr3_nt: TGTGCCACCAGCAGAGAGGACTACGAGCAGTACTTC; cdr3_aa: CATSREDYEQYF
v_call: TRBV7-9; d_call: TRBD2; j_call: TRBJ2-7; clone_size: NA; cdr3_nt: TGTGCCAGCAGCTTATCGGGAGGCTACGAGCAGTACTTC; cdr3_aa: CASSLSGGYEQYF
v_call: TRBV27; d_call: NA; j_call: TRBJ1-4; clone_size: NA; cdr3_nt: TGTGCCAGCAGTTCGATCGACAGTTATAATGAAAAACTGTTTTTT; cdr3_aa: CASSSIDSYNEKLFF
v_call: TRBV21-1; d_call: NA; j_call: TRBJ2-7; clone_size: NA; cdr3_nt: TGTGCCAGCTGCCACCTCACAAACCGGGACCAATACGAGCAGTACTTC; cdr3_aa: CASCHLTNRDQYEQYF
v_call: TRBV10-3; d_call: NA; j_call: TRBJ1-3; clone_size: NA; cdr3_nt: TGTGCCATCAGTGAGTCGTTGGGGGACTCTGGAAACACCATATATTTT; cdr3_aa: CAISESLGDSGNTIYF
v_call: TRBV29-1; d_call: NA; j_call: TRBJ2-2; clone_size: NA; cdr3_nt: TGCAGCGTTGAAGCCCCAGACTATACAGGCACCGGGGAGCTGTTTTTT; cdr3_aa: CSVEAPDYTGTGELFF
v_call: TRBV18; d_call: TRBD1; j_call: TRBJ2-3; clone_size: NA; cdr3_nt: TGTGCCAGCTCACCGGACAGGGTAGCAGATACGCAGTATTTT; cdr3_aa: CASSPDRVADTQYF
v_call: TRBV7-3; d_call: NA; j_call: TRBJ2-3; clone_size: NA; cdr3_nt: TGTGCCAGCAGCCCAATGCGTGGCACAGATACGCAGTATTTT; cdr3_aa: CASSPMRGTDTQYF
v_call: TRBV29-1; d_call: TRBD1; j_call: TRBJ2-7; clone_size: once; cdr3_nt: TGCAGCGTTGCGGACAGGGTATCCTACGAGCAGTACTTC; cdr3_aa: CSVADRVSYEQYF
v_call: TRBV27; d_call: TRBD2; j_call: TRBJ2-7; clone_size: NA; cdr3_nt: TGTGCCAGTTACGGGGGGGGATACGAGCAGTACTTC; cdr3_aa: CASYGGGYEQYF
v_call: TRBV29-1; d_call: NA; j_call: TRBJ2-3; clone_size: NA; cdr3_nt: TGCAGCGCCGCAGGAACGCGCGCTAACACAGATACGCAGTATTTT; cdr3_aa: CSAAGTRANTDTQYF
v_call: TRBV13; d_call: TRBD2; j_call: TRBJ2-1; clone_size: NA; cdr3_nt: TGTGCCAGCAACCTACTAGCGACGGGCAATGAGCAGTTCTTC; cdr3_aa: CASNLLATGNEQFF
v_call: TRBV27; d_call: TRBD1; j_call: TRBJ2-7; clone_size: NA; cdr3_nt: TGTGCCAGCAGTTTCGGGCCTGGACAGGGGGGGTGGTACGAGCAGTACTTC; cdr3_aa: CASSFGPGQGGWYEQYF
v_call: TRBV5-6; d_call: TRBD2; j_call: TRBJ2-2; clone_size: NA; cdr3_nt: TGTGCCAGCAGCTTGGGGGTGACTAGCGGGAGAGGCGGGGAGCTGTTTTTT; cdr3_aa: CASSLGVTSGRGGELFF
v_call: TRBV10-3; d_call: NA; j_call: TRBJ2-7; clone_size: NA; cdr3_nt: TGTGCCATCAGTGAATCCCGGCTAGCGCTACGCTACGAGCAGTACTTC; cdr3_aa: CAISESRLALRYEQYF
v_call: TRBV11-2; d_call: NA; j_call: TRBJ2-1; clone_size: NA; cdr3_nt: TGTGCCAGCAGCTCACTCGGCGGTACCAATGAGCAGTTCTTC; cdr3_aa: CASSSLGGTNEQFF